This T cell receptor (beta chain) was observed in a study of OX40 agonist ivuxolimab in advanced cancers. Looking at the study overall: Ivuxolimab is a fully human IgG2 antibody that activates OX40 (CD134). Three patients got partial responses; one had hepatocellular carcinoma and two had cutaneous melanoma. General study findings and limits: At doses 0.1 to 3.0 mg/kg, CD4+ and CD8+ clones expanded.

V lost 8 bases, J lost 4 bases, and 16 bases lay in between. Germline V lookup: CDR1 ENHRY, CDR2 SYGVKD. The CDR3 is 14 residues long. Systemic immunosuppression or autoimmune disease history was grounds to exclude patients. The table came from immunoSEQ multiplex PCR; TCRdb's copy has only in-frame clones and leaves some out. Here the sample spans tens of thousands of clones, around nine tenths being singletons. About this clone itself: Its antigen remains unidentified.

Specimen: CD4+ or CD8+ T cells sorted from blood, collected in a trial of the OX40 agonist ivuxolimab. The chain employs TRBV10-3 and TRBJ2-3; tentative D call: TRBD1 (5 bases). The receptor comes from an adult with an advanced solid tumor such as melanoma, head and neck, liver or kidney cancer. In DNA form, the CDR3 reads TGTGCCATCCAGGGCAGGGCATCGGCAGATACGCAGTATTTT. Its protein product is CAIQGRASADTQYF.